This TCR beta chain was sequenced during a study of T cell responses to AZD1222 COVID-19 vaccine. Overall study context: Second-dose groups at about 4 or about 12 weeks were pooled. Study results and caveats: White British people made up most donors, females outnumbered males, and clonal diversity was possibly underestimated. Per reports, nearly half of all spike-specific TCRs target regions that are unmutated in variants.

Germline CDR1 reads LNHDA; CDR2 reads SQIVND (reference sequence). The CDR3 length is 14 residues. Trimming cost V 3 bases and J 4 bases, with 12 bases left between them. The assay was immunoSEQ multiplex PCR, and TCRdb's table has in-frame clones only and misses some. The sample carries approximately 110,000 clones, 80% to 95% recorded once. Details on this clone: What it binds is not known.

The sample was peripheral blood, taken on day 0 of AZD1222 vaccination. This clonotype originated in an adult in good health. V and J are TRBV19 and TRBJ2-5, with D perhaps TRBD2 (5 bases). DNA for the CDR3: TGTGCCAGTAGTATCGTTCTACGGGGAGAGACCCAGTACTTC. Its protein is CASSIVLRGETQYF.